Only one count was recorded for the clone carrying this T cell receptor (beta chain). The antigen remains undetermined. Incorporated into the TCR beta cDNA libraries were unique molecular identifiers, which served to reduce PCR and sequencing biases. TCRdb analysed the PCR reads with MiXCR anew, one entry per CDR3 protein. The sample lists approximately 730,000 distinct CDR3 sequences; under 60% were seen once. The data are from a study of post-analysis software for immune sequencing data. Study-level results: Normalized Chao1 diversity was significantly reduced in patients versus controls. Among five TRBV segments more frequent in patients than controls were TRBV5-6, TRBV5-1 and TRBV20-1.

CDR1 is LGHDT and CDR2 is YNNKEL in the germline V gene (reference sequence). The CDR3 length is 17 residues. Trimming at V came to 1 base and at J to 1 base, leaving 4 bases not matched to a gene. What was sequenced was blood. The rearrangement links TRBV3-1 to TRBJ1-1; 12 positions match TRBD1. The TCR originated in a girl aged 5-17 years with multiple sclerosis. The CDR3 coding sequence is TGTGCCAGCAGCCAAGTGTGGGACAGGGGGCCGAACACTGAAGCTTTCTTT. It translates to CASSQVWDRGPNTEAFF. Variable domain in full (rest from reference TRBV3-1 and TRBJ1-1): DTAVSQTPKYLVTQMGNDKSIKCEQNLGHDTMYWYKQDSKKFLKIMFSYNNKELIINETVPNRFSPKSPDKAHLNLHINSLELGDSAVYFCASSQVWDRGPNTEAFFGQGTRLTVV.